The sequence of this TCR beta chain was determined in a study of patients and donors after allogeneic stem cell transplantation. Using its own MiXCR run on the RT-PCR reads, TCRdb lists one record per CDR3 protein. The data hold tens of thousands of distinct CDR3 sequences, with roughly 5.1% observed a single time. The CDR3 covers 16 residues. CDR1 LGHDT and CDR2 YNNKEL come from the germline V gene (reference sequence). Trimming pared 4 bases from V and 10 bases from J, leaving 22 bases between. Sequencing was performed on blood, either unsorted or a sorted T cell fraction (not recorded which). The receptor's source is a human donor who was either an allogeneic HSCT recipient or a stem cell or donor lymphocyte infusion donor (not recorded which). It is not recorded whose cells these are; they may come from a transplant donor. This rearrangement joins TRBV3-1 to TRBJ1-4, with a possible D match to TRBD1 (5 bases). The CDR3 DNA reads TGTGCCAGCAGCCCGGTGGGGGACGGGAGATATGGAAAACTGTTTTTT. This translates into CASSPVGDGRYGKLFF. The full variable domain, completed using reference TRBV3-1 and TRBJ1-4, is DTAVSQTPKYLVTQMGNDKSIKCEQNLGHDTMYWYKQDSKKFLKIMFSYNNKELIINETVPNRFSPKSPDKAHLNLHINSLELGDSAVYFCASSPVGDGRYGKLFFGSGTQLSVL.